Here is one TCR beta chain with its context. The data belong to a study of blood T cell repertoires in COVID-19. V shed 7 bases, J shed 3 bases, and the junction held 7 bases outside the gene matches. Germline lookup yields CDR1 LNHDA and CDR2 SQIVND (reference sequence). The CDR3 runs 15 residues. Allocation to cohorts depended on clinical history reported by the participants. Source study methods: By means of reference gene primer amplification, nucleated cell counts were estimated. Data came from immunoSEQ multiplex PCR; TCRdb stores just in-frame clones and leaves some out. That table supplies the V and J calls and clone size; D and trimming were determined from the DNA. The sample comprises about 180,000 clones, less than 90% of which are singletons, and around 1.2% rests with the top ten.

The chain combines TRBV19 with TRBJ2-5, with 11 bases fitting TRBD1. The TCR sequence derives from a human donor with acute COVID-19. The donor label of this sample is uncertain. Sample: PBMCs or T cells enriched from blood (not recorded which). CDR3 region: CASKGPGQGEETQYF. CDR3 in DNA: TGTGCCAGTAAAGGCCCGGGACAGGGGGAAGAGACCCAGTACTTC. Full variable domain (rest looked up from reference TRBV19 and TRBJ2-5): DGGITQSPKYLFRKEGQNVTLSCEQNLNHDAMYWYRQDPGQGLRLIYYSQIVNDFQKGDIAEGYSVSREKKESFPLTVTSAQKNPTAFYLCASKGPGQGEETQYFGPGTRLLVL.